The clone carrying this T cell receptor (beta chain) came up a few times. What it binds is unknown. Isolation recovered at least 6 million PBMCs from every sample. The authors extracted at least 5 micrograms of total RNA per sample. Germline CDR1 reads SGHAT; CDR2 reads FQNNGV. With V trimmed by 2 bases and J by 4 bases, 14 bases remained unmatched. This CDR3 is built from 19 residues. Alongside a J-beta primer mix, a sample-barcoded 5' primer served in a second PCR lasting roughly 6 to 12 cycles. A single record per CDR3 protein comes from TCRdb applying MiXCR to the 5' RACE reads. The sample includes about 1.6 million distinct CDR3 sequences, 34% of them seen just once. This specimen belongs to a study of blood T cells in healthy people across ages. Broader study findings: Correlation between TCR beta diversity and naive T cell percentage was strong. Higher diversity and more naive CD4+ cells were features of long-lived donors, compared to aged donors.

The chain is built from TRBV11-2 and TRBJ2-6; 7 nucleotides match TRBD1. The sequence was obtained from a woman aged 25 to 39 in good health. Sequenced: blood. The CDR3 DNA reads TGTGCCAGCAGCTTATACAGGGGAAGGGGTTCTCTGGGGGCCAACGTCCTGACTTTC. It specifies CASSLYRGRGSLGANVLTF. Full variable domain (remainder filled in from reference TRBV11-2 and TRBJ2-6): EAGVAQSPRYKIIEKRQSVAFWCNPISGHATLYWYQQILGQGPKLLIQFQNNGVVDDSQLPKDRFSAERLKGVDSTLKIQPAKLEDSAVYLCASSLYRGRGSLGANVLTFGAGSRLTVL.